The clone carrying this T cell receptor (beta chain) showed up many times. The antigen remains unidentified. This sample was included in a study of CD8+CD57+ T cells in acquired aplastic anemia. Across the whole study: Across the sorted CD4+ and CD8+ cells, DNA amounts averaged around 3.2 ug. Study-level points and caveats: Comparison of patients with controls identified roughly 27 shared CD8+ CDR3 sequences. The CD8+ Simpson's diversity of patients and controls was not significantly different.

Genomic DNA acted as the template from which TCR beta VDJ combination and CDR3 sequence profiling were carried out. A single record per CDR3 protein comes from TCRdb applying MiXCR to the reads. The data show approximately 220,000 distinct CDR3 sequences, with around 49% seen just once and roughly 21% held by the top ten. The CDR3 sequence is 15 residues long. Germline V CDR1 and CDR2: WNHNN, SYGVQD (reference sequence). Losses at the gene ends were 2 bases for V and 4 bases for J; bases not matched to a gene: 5. Previously, flow cytometry had revealed CD8+CD57+ cell expansion in the patients chosen for sequencing.

This sequence joins TRBV10-1 and TRBJ2-3, with 8 bases lining up with TRBD2. Sequencing used sorted CD4+, CD8+, or CD8+CD57+ T cells (not recorded which) from PBMCs. The sequence derives from a human donor with aplastic anemia. The DNA of the CDR3 is TGCGCCAGCAGTGAGCCGGGGGGGCCCCCAGATACGCAGTATTTT. Protein: CASSEPGGPPDTQYF.